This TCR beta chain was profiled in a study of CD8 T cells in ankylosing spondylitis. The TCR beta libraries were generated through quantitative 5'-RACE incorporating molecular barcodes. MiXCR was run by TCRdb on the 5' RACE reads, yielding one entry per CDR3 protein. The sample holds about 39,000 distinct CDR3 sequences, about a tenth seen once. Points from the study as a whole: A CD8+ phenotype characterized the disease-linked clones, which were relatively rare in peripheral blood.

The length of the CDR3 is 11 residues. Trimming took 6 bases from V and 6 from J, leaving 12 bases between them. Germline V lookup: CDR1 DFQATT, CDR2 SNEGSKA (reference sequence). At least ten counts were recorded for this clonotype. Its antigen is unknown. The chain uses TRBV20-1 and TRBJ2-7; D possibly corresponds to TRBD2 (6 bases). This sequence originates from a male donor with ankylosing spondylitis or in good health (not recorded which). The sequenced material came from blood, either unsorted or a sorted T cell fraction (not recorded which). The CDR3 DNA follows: TGCAGTGCCAAGACTAGTGGCGAGCAGTACTTC. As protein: CSAKTSGEQYF.